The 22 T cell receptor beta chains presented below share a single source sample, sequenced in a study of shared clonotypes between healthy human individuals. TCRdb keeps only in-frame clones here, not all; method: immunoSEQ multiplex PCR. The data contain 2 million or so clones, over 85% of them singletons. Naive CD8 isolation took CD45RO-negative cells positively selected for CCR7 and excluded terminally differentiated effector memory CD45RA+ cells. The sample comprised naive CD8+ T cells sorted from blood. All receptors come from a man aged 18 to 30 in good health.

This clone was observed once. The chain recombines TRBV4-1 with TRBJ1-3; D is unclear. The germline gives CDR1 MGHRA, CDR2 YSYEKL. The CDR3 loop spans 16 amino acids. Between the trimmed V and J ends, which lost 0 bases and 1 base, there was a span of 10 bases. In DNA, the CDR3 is TGCGCCAGCAGCCAAGATTTAACGTTTTCTGGAAACACCATATATTTT. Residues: CASSQDLTFSGNTIYF.

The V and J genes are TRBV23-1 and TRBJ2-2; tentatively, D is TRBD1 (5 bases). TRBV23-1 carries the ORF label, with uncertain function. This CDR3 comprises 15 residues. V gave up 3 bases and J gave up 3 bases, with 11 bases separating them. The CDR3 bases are TGCGCCAGCAGTCAGGGCAGGGCAGACACCGGGGAGCTGTTTTTT. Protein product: CASSQGRADTGELFF.

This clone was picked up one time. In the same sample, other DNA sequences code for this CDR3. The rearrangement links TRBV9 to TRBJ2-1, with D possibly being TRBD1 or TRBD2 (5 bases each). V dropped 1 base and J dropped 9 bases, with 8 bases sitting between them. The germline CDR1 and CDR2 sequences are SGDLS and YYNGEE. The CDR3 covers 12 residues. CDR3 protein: CASSVTGGEQFF. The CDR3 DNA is TGTGCCAGCAGCGTAACAGGAGGTGAGCAGTTCTTC.

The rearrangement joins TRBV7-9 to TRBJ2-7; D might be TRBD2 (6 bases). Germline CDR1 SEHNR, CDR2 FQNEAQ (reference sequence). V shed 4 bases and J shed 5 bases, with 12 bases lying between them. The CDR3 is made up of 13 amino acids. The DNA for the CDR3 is TGTGCCAGCAGCTCGGGACTGCTGCACGAGCAGTACTTC. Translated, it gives CASSSGLLHEQYF.

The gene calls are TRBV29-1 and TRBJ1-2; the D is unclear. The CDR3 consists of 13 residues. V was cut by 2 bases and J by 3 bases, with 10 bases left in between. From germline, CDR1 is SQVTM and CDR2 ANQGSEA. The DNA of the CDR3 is TGCAGCGTTGAAAGCTGGGATCACTATGGCTACACCTTC. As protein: CSVESWDHYGYTF.

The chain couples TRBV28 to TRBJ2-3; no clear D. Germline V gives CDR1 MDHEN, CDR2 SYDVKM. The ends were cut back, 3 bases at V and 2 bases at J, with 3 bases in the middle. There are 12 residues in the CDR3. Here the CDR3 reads CASSLTTDTQYF. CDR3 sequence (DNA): TGTGCCAGCAGTTTGACCACAGATACGCAGTATTTT.

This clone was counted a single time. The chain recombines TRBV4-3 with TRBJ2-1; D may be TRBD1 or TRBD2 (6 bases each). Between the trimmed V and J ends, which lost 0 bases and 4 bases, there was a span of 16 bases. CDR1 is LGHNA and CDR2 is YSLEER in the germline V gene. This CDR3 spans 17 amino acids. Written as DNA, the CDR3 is TGCGCCAGCAGCCAAGATCGGAGGGACACCTATTACAATGAGCAGTTCTTC. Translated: CASSQDRRDTYYNEQFF.

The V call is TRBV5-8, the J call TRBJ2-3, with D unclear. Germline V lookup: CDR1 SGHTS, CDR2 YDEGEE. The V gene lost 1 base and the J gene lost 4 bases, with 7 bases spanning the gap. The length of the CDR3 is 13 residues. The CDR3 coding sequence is TGTGCCAGCAGCTTGTTTAACTCAGATACGCAGTATTTT. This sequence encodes CASSLFNSDTQYF.

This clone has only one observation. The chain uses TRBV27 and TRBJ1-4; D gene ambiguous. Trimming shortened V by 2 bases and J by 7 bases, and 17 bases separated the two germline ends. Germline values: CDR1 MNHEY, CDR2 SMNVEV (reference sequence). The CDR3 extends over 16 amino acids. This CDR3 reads CASSLGPSRPAEKLFF. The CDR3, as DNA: TGTGCCAGCAGTTTAGGTCCTTCAAGACCCGCTGAAAAACTGTTTTTT.

CDR3 protein: CASSLVPGLAGEETQYF. The CDR3 nucleotides read TGTGCCAGCAGCTTAGTCCCGGGACTAGCGGGAGAAGAGACCCAGTACTTC. This chain links TRBV7-6 with TRBJ2-5; 14 bases map to TRBD2. V lost 1 base, J lost 3 bases, and 4 bases stayed unmatched. The germline V gene encodes CDR1 SGHVS and CDR2 FNYEAQ. This CDR3 is 17 amino acids long.

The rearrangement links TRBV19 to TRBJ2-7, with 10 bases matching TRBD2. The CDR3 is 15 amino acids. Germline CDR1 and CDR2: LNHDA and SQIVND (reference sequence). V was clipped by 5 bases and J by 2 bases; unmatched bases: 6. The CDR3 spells CASSPGGLAAYEQYF. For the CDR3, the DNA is TGTGCCAGTAGTCCCGGAGGACTAGCGGCCTACGAGCAGTACTTC.

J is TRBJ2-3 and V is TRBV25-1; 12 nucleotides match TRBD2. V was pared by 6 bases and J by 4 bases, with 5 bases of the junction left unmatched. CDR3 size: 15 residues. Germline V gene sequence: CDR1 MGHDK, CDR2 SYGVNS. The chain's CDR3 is CASRAGTSGPDTQYF. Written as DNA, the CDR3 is TGTGCCAGCAGGGCCGGGACTAGCGGGCCAGATACGCAGTATTTT. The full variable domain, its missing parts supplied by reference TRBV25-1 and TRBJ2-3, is EADIYQTPRYLVIGTGKKITLECSQTMGHDKMYWYQQDPGMELHLIHYSYGVNSTEKGDLSSESTVSRIRTEHFPLTLESARPSHTSQYLCASRAGTSGPDTQYFGPGTRLTVL.

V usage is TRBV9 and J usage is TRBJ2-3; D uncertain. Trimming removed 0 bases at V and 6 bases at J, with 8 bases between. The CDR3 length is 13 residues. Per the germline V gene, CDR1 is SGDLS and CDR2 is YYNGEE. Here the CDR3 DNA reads TGTGCCAGCAGCGTAGGAAGTTGGGATACGCAGTATTTT. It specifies CASSVGSWDTQYF.

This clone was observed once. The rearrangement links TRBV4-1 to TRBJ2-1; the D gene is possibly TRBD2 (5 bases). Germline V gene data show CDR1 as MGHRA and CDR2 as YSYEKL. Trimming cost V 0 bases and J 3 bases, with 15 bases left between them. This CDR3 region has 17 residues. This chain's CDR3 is CASSQDTSPSNYNEQFF. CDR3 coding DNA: TGCGCCAGCAGCCAAGATACTTCCCCTAGCAACTACAATGAGCAGTTCTTC.

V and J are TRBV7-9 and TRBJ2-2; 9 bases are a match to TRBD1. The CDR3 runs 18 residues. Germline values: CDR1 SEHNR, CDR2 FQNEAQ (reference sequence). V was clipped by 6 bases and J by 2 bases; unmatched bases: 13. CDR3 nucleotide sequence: TGTGCCAGCAGATTGGTGGGACAGGGAATATCTAACACCGGGGAGCTGTTTTTT. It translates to CASRLVGQGISNTGELFF.

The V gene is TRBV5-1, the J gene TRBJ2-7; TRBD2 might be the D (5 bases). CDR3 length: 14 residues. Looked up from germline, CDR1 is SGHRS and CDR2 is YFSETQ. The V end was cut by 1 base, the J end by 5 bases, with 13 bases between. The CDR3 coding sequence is TGCGCCAGCAGCTTGCTCGGGGTCTGGGACGAGCAGTACTTC. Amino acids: CASSLLGVWDEQYF.

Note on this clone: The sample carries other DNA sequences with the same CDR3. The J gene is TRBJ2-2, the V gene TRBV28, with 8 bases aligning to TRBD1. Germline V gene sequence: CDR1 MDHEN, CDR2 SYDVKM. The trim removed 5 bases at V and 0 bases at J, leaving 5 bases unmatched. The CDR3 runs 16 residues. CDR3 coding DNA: TGTGCCAGCAGTCCGCTGACAGGGGCGAACACCGGGGAGCTGTTTTTT. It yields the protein CASSPLTGANTGELFF.

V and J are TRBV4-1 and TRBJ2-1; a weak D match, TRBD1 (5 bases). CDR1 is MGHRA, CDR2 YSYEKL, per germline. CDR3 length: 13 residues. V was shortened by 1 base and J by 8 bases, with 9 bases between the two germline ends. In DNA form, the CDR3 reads TGCGCCAGCAGCCAAGTAGGGGTCGATGAGCAGTTCTTC. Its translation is CASSQVGVDEQFF.

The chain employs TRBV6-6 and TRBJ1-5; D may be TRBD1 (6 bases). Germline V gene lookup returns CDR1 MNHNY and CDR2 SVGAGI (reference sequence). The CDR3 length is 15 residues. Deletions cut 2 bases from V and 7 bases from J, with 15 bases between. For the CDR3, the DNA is TGTGCCAGCAGTTACGAGGCAGGGGTAGAGCAGCCCCAGCATTTT. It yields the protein CASSYEAGVEQPQHF.

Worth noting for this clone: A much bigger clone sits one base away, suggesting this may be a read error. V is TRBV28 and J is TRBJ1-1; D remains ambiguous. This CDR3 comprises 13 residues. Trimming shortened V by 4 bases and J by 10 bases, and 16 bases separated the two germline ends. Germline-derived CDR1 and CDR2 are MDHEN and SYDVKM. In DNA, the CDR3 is TGTGCCAGCAGTTCCCCCTGGGCCATCGGAGCTTTCTTT. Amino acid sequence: CASSSPWAIGAFF.

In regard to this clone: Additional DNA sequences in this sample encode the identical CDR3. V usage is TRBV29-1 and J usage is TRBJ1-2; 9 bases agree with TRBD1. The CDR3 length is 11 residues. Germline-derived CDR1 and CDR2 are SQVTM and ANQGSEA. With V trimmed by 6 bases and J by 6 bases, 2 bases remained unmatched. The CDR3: CSVDRGDGYTF. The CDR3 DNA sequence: TGCAGCGTGGACAGGGGAGATGGCTACACCTTC.

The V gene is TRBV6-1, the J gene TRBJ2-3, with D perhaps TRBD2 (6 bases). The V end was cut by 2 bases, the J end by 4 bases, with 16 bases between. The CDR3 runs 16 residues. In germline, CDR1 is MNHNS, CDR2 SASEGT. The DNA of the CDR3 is TGTGCCAGCAGTGAATGGGTCGGGGGAGCTGCAGATACGCAGTATTTT. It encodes CASSEWVGGAADTQYF.